The text below deals with one TCR beta chain. The junction had 5 bases not matched to a gene; V was cut back by 4 bases and J by 6 bases. Germline CDR1 SGHTA, CDR2 FQGTGA. CDR3 length: 13 amino acids. These data come from a study of Ad26.COV2.S vaccination and SARS-CoV-2 variants. Noted treatment: some 19 received Ad26.COV2.S at low or high dose, single or two shots; 5 received placebo; per-sample allocation not given. The samples were gathered on day 63 after the first injection of vaccine or placebo. Assay used: immunoSEQ multiplex PCR; TCRdb lists only in-frame clones, some missing. This table holds under 400,000 clones, around 87% found once.

The starting material was peripheral blood, obtained in a trial of Ad26.COV2.S vaccine versus placebo. The chain carries TRBV7-3 and TRBJ1-1, with 7 bases identical to TRBD1. The sequence came from a person between 18 and 65 years old who received the Ad26.COV2.S COVID-19 vaccine or a placebo. The CDR3 here is CASSSSGGAEAFF. For the CDR3, the DNA is TGTGCCAGCAGCTCATCAGGGGGAGCTGAAGCTTTCTTT.